The 27 T cell receptor beta chains reported below all come from one sample, sequenced in a study of cytomegalovirus exposure and HLA in healthy donors. The PCR contained 60 Vbeta and 13 Jbeta primers. Produced via immunoSEQ multiplex PCR; TCRdb's table is partial and in-frame only. Of about 130,000 clones in the sample, 65% to 80% were seen once. The material sequenced was PBMCs. These receptor sequences come from a woman aged 40-49 years in good health and CMV-seropositive.

The chain employs TRBV4-1 and TRBJ2-3; TRBD2 might be the D (6 bases). The CDR3 extends over 15 amino acids. The V gene lost 2 bases and the J gene lost 1 base, with 10 bases spanning the gap. CDR1 and CDR2 (germline): MGHRA, YSYEKL. The CDR3 here is CASSQILAGTDTQYF. CDR3 coding DNA: TGCGCCAGCAGCCAAATATTAGCGGGCACAGATACGCAGTATTTT.

V gene TRBV2 combines with J gene TRBJ1-4; D not resolved. The CDR3 sequence is 16 residues long. V lost 10 bases to trimming and J lost 7 bases, with 25 bases between them. Germline CDR1 reads SNHLY; CDR2 reads FYNNEI. CDR3: CATTVYRLGRAEKLFF. CDR3 sequence (DNA): TGTGCCACCACAGTGTACCGTCTCGGGAGGGCTGAAAAACTGTTTTTT.

This rearrangement joins TRBV6-5 to TRBJ2-1; a possible D gene is TRBD1 (5 bases). The ends were cut back, 0 bases at V and 7 bases at J, with 7 bases in the middle. There are 13 residues in the CDR3. The germline gives CDR1 MNHEY, CDR2 SVGAGI. CDR3 bases: TGTGCCAGCAGTTACTCAGGGGAAAATGAGCAGTTCTTC. Translated, it gives CASSYSGENEQFF.

The CDR3 DNA reads as TGTGCCAGCAGTGAAGGTAATAGCAATCAGCCCCAGCATTTT. It codes for CASSEGNSNQPQHF. The V call is TRBV6-1, the J call TRBJ1-5, with D uncertain. There are 14 residues in the CDR3. Germline assignment: CDR1 MNHNS and CDR2 SASEGT. V was shortened by 1 base and J by 0 bases, with 4 bases between the two germline ends.

V usage is TRBV7-9 and J usage is TRBJ2-1; unclear D gene. Germline V gene data show CDR1 as SEHNR and CDR2 as FQNEAQ (reference sequence). Trimming shortened V by 4 bases and J by 12 bases, and 13 bases separated the two germline ends. There are 12 residues in the CDR3. The CDR3 loop is CASSSNSVGQFF. CDR3 DNA sequence: TGTGCCAGCAGCTCAAACTCCGTCGGGCAGTTCTTC.

This clone was found once. V and J are TRBV9 and TRBJ1-3; D remains unclear. Trimming stripped 1 base from V and 8 bases from J, with 19 bases between. Per the germline V gene, CDR1 is SGDLS and CDR2 is YYNGEE. CDR3 length equals 16 residues. CDR3 nucleotide sequence: TGTGCCAGCAGCGTAACGGCAGCGCACTATACTGACACCATATATTTT. It is translated as CASSVTAAHYTDTIYF.

J is TRBJ2-2 and V is TRBV5-1; 10 positions agree with TRBD2. V lost 4 bases to trimming and J lost 6 bases; unmatched junction nucleotides: 9. Germline assignment: CDR1 SGHRS and CDR2 YFSETQ. The CDR3 is 16 residues long. CDR3 residues: CASSVVPGLASGELFF. The CDR3, as DNA: TGCGCCAGCAGCGTTGTGCCGGGACTAGCGTCCGGGGAGCTGTTTTTT.

The gene calls are TRBV7-4 and TRBJ2-1; 14 nucleotides agree with TRBD2. Germline V CDR1 and CDR2: SGHVT, SQSDAQ. V lost 4 bases to trimming and J lost 5 bases; unmatched junction nucleotides: 4. The CDR3 is 16 amino acids. CDR3 in DNA: TGTGCCAGCAGCTACCCGACTAGCGGGAGGGACAATGAGCAGTTCTTC. Translating it yields CASSYPTSGRDNEQFF.

The CDR3: CASNLRRDRGQRETQYF. CDR3 coding DNA: TGTGCCAGCAATCTACGTCGGGACAGGGGGCAGCGAGAGACCCAGTACTTC. The rearrangement links TRBV28 to TRBJ2-5; 12 bases line up with TRBD1. After removal of 7 bases from V and 4 bases from J, the junction contained 13 bases not matched to a gene. Germline V CDR1 and CDR2: MDHEN, SYDVKM. The CDR3 runs to 17 residues.

This clone was recorded only once. This chain uses TRBV14 with TRBJ2-7, with D perhaps matching TRBD1 (6 bases). Looked up from germline, CDR1 is SGHDN and CDR2 is FVKESK. The CDR3 is 13 residues long. V shed 4 bases and J shed 6 bases, with 13 bases lying between them. CDR3 region: CASSRSGVFEQYF. The CDR3 nucleotides read TGTGCCAGCAGCCGATCAGGGGTTTTCGAGCAGTACTTC.

The genes are TRBV28 and TRBJ1-4; 10 bases fit TRBD1. Germline CDR1 is MDHEN and CDR2 is SYDVKM. The CDR3 has 14 residues. Trimming cost V 7 bases and J 11 bases; bases outside gene matches: 10. The CDR3: CASIADRGVGKLFF. DNA of the CDR3: TGTGCCAGCATCGCGGACAGGGGGGTAGGGAAACTGTTTTTT.

The count of this clone is one. As DNA, the CDR3 is TGTGCCAGCAGTTACGGGACAGGGACGGACTACGAGCAGTACTTC. Its protein product is CASSYGTGTDYEQYF. This rearrangement joins TRBV6-5 to TRBJ2-7, with TRBD1 identical over 9 bases. J lost 3 bases, V lost 2 bases, and 5 bases had no gene match. The CDR3 is 15 amino acids. The V gene's germline CDR1 is MNHEY and CDR2 SVGAGI.

The V gene is TRBV28, the J gene TRBJ1-5; a possible D gene is TRBD1 (6 bases). There are 14 residues in the CDR3. Germline-derived CDR1 and CDR2 are MDHEN and SYDVKM. Deletions cut 6 bases from V and 1 base from J, with 10 bases between. The CDR3 protein is CASRGGGSNQPQHF. DNA of the CDR3: TGTGCCAGCAGGGGAGGGGGGAGCAATCAGCCCCAGCATTTT.

The rearrangement uses TRBV18 and TRBJ2-7, with 13 positions matching TRBD2. The CDR3 is 15 amino acids. The V gene's germline CDR1 is KGHSH and CDR2 LQKENI. V lost 3 bases, J lost 2 bases, and 1 base stayed unmatched. CDR3: CASSPTSGRAYEQYF. CDR3 in DNA: TGTGCCAGCTCACCTACTAGCGGGAGGGCCTACGAGCAGTACTTC.

The V call is TRBV7-7, the J call TRBJ2-7, with 7 bases fitting TRBD2. The germline V gene has CDR1 SSHAT and CDR2 FNYEAQ (reference sequence). This CDR3 comprises 16 residues. Losses at the gene ends were 1 base for V and 6 bases for J; bases not matched to a gene: 12. As DNA, the CDR3 is TGTGCCAGCAGCTTAGTAGGTGGGGAGGGCCACTGCGAGCAGTACTTC. This sequence encodes CASSLVGGEGHCEQYF.

The V and J genes are TRBV28 and TRBJ1-5, with a weak D call TRBD1 (6 bases). Germline V CDR1 and CDR2: MDHEN, SYDVKM. Trimming took off 2 bases at V and 11 bases at J, with 10 bases between the two ends. The CDR3 has 12 amino acids. The CDR3 sequence: CASSLGGATQHF. In DNA, the CDR3 is TGTGCCAGCAGTTTAGGGGGGGCCACCCAGCATTTT.

The J gene is TRBJ2-1, the V gene TRBV28, with D maybe TRBD1 (6 bases). Trimming took off 6 bases at V and 4 bases at J, with 13 bases between the two ends. The CDR3 is 14 residues long. The germline V gene encodes CDR1 MDHEN and CDR2 SYDVKM. CDR3 sequence: CASRSNRVYNEQFF. In DNA form, the CDR3 reads TGTGCCAGCAGATCAAACAGGGTATACAATGAGCAGTTCTTC.

This clone has more than one count but fewer than ten. This chain links TRBV29-1 with TRBJ2-6; 8 positions agree with TRBD1. Germline V CDR1 and CDR2: SQVTM, ANQGSEA. The CDR3 spans 16 residues. V lost 6 bases to trimming and J lost 0 bases; unmatched junction nucleotides: 7. The CDR3 loop reads CSVTGTGYSGANVLTF. CDR3 bases: TGCAGCGTCACCGGGACAGGTTACTCTGGGGCCAACGTCCTGACTTTC.

The chain carries TRBV2 and TRBJ2-7; 7 bases are shared with TRBD2. The CDR3 extends over 13 amino acids. CDR1 is SNHLY and CDR2 is FYNNEI in the germline V gene. Trimming cost V 11 bases and J 4 bases; bases outside gene matches: 11. The DNA of the CDR3 is TGTGCCGGGCAGGCTGTTAGCGGGTACGAGCAGTACTTC. As protein: CAGQAVSGYEQYF.

The chain combines TRBV2 with TRBJ2-5; D perhaps matches TRBD2 (5 bases). CDR3 length: 15 amino acids. The V gene lost 6 bases and the J gene lost 1 base, with 15 bases spanning the gap. Germline-derived CDR1 and CDR2 are SNHLY and FYNNEI. CDR3 protein: CASSLLGGPQETQYF. CDR3 in DNA: TGTGCCAGCAGCCTACTAGGTGGGCCCCAAGAGACCCAGTACTTC.

A word on this clone: The same CDR3 also results from other DNA sequences found in this sample. The rearrangement links TRBV11-2 to TRBJ2-3, with 14 bases matching TRBD2. Germline V CDR1 and CDR2: SGHAT, FQNNGV. This CDR3 is built from 17 residues. Germline trimming cut 4 bases from V and 0 bases from J; bases unmatched to any gene: 3. Here the CDR3 DNA reads TGTGCCAGCAGCTCCGGGACTAGCGGGGGAAGCACAGATACGCAGTATTTT. Amino acids: CASSSGTSGGSTDTQYF.

The J gene is TRBJ1-1, the V gene TRBV29-1; D perhaps matches TRBD1 (5 bases). Trimming pared 2 bases from V and 1 base from J, leaving 11 bases between. The CDR3 spans 14 residues. Germline CDR1 SQVTM, CDR2 ANQGSEA. CDR3 nucleotide sequence: TGCAGCGTTGAACCCGAGACAGCGAACACTGAAGCTTTCTTT. Protein sequence: CSVEPETANTEAFF.

The CDR3 bases are TGTGCCTGGAGTGTAATTCAGGGGGGAACTGGAAACACCATATATTTT. This gives the protein CAWSVIQGGTGNTIYF. The genes are TRBV30 and TRBJ1-3; 7 nucleotides agree with TRBD1. This CDR3 comprises 16 residues. Germline V gene data show CDR1 as GTSNPN and CDR2 as SVGIG (reference sequence). The junction had 7 bases not matched to a gene; V was cut back by 0 bases and J by 2 bases.

This clone was counted only a few times. The chain is built from TRBV5-1 and TRBJ2-2, with a possible D match to TRBD1 (6 bases). V shed 4 bases and J shed 2 bases, with 12 bases lying between them. Germline V gene data show CDR1 as SGHRS and CDR2 as YFSETQ. This CDR3 contains 15 residues. The CDR3 sequence: CASSPDSLNTGELFF. CDR3 bases: TGCGCCAGCAGCCCGGACAGTCTCAACACCGGGGAGCTGTTTTTT.

The chain joins TRBV5-1 to TRBJ1-1, with 7 bases that match TRBD1. Germline V gene sequence: CDR1 SGHRS, CDR2 YFSETQ. V was clipped by 4 bases and J by 3 bases; unmatched bases: 3. The CDR3 is made up of 13 amino acids. The CDR3 region is CASSQTGYTEAFF. The CDR3 DNA follows: TGCGCCAGCAGCCAGACAGGGTACACTGAAGCTTTCTTT.

Note on this clone: Germline and junction disagree at one end, which may indicate a read error. J is TRBJ2-6 and V is TRBV6-1; D is perhaps TRBD1 (5 bases). From germline, CDR1 is MNHNS and CDR2 SASEGT. This CDR3 region has 14 residues. CDR3 sequence reads: CASHRGSGANGLTF. The DNA of the CDR3 is TGTGCCAGCCACCGCGGCTCTGGGGCCAACGGCCTGACTTTC.

The chain is built from TRBV5-4 and TRBJ2-3, with D possibly TRBD2 on 5 matching bases. V dropped 0 bases and J dropped 0 bases, with 14 bases sitting between them. CDR3 length: 17 amino acids. Looked up from germline, CDR1 is SGHNT and CDR2 is YYREEE (reference sequence). This CDR3 reads CASSLEGSGKSTDTQYF. CDR3 nucleotide sequence: TGTGCCAGCAGCTTGGAGGGCAGCGGAAAAAGCACAGATACGCAGTATTTT.